This record covers a single T cell receptor (beta chain). This entry comes from a study of shared clonotypes between healthy human individuals. Study-level information: Each donor contributed plates that comprised three CD4 naive, three CD4 memory, two CD8 naive and one CD8 memory.

The naive CD8 fraction comprised CD45RO-negative cells positively selected for CCR7 and excluded terminally differentiated effector memory CD45RA+ cells. The germline V gene encodes CDR1 MNHEY and CDR2 SVGAGI. The trim removed 5 bases at V and 3 bases at J, leaving 9 bases unmatched. The CDR3 covers 15 residues. Sequencing used immunoSEQ multiplex PCR; TCRdb keeps in-frame clones, though not all of them. The sample has roughly 1,800,000 clones, around 96% seen once. V gene TRBV6-5 combines with J gene TRBJ2-7; 8 bases are shared with TRBD2. Sequenced input: naive CD8+ T cells sorted from blood. This receptor was obtained from a man aged 18 to 30 in good health. The CDR3 nucleotides read TGTGCCAGCAGTCCCCCAAGCGGGGGACTCTACGAGCAGTACTTC. Its translation is CASSPPSGGLYEQYF.